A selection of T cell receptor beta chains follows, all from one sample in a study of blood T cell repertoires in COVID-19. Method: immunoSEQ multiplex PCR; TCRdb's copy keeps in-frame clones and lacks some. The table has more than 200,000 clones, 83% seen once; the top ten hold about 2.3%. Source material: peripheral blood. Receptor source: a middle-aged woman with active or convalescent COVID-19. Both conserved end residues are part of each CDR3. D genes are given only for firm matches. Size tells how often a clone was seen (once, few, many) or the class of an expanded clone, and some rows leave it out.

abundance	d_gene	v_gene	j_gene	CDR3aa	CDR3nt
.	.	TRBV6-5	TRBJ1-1	CASSYRINGGTEAFF	TGTGCCAGCAGTTACCGGATAAATGGCGGCACTGAAGCTTTCTTT
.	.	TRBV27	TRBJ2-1	CATLRGGLYNEQFF	TGTGCCACCCTTCGAGGGGGTCTTTACAATGAGCAGTTCTTC
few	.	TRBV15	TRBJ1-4	CATSRYAGEKLFF	TGTGCCACCAGCAGATATGCGGGGGAAAAACTGTTTTTT
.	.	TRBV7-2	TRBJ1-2	CASSLDPGFGGYTF	TGTGCCAGCAGCTTAGATCCGGGGTTTGGAGGCTACACCTTC
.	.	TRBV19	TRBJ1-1	CASSQQDTEAFF	TGTGCCAGTAGTCAACAGGACACTGAAGCTTTCTTT
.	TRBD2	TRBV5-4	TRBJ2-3	CASSFKQLAGGDTQYF	TGTGCCAGCAGCTTTAAGCAACTAGCGGGAGGAGATACGCAGTATTTT
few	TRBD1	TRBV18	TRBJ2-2	CASSPPGGTGELFF	TGTGCCAGCTCACCTCCAGGGGGAACCGGGGAGCTGTTTTTT
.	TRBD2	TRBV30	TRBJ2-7	CAWSGTTYEQYF	TGTGCCTGGAGCGGGACTACCTACGAGCAGTACTTC
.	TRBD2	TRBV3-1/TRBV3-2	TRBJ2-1	CASSSLGWREGSYNEQFF	TGTGCCAGCAGCAGCCTGGGTTGGCGGGAGGGTTCCTACAATGAGCAGTTCTTC
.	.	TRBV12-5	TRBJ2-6	CASGFLPTFHNRAGPSGANVLTF	TGTGCTAGTGGTTTTCTACCCACGTTTCACAACAGGGCTGGGCCCTCTGGGGCCAACGTCCTGACTTTC
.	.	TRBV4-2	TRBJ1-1	CASSQIPMNTEAFF	TGTGCCAGCAGCCAAATCCCTATGAACACTGAAGCTTTCTTT
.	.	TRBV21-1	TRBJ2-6	CASRLLLARSGANVLTF	TGTGCCAGCCGCCTCCTACTAGCCCGCTCTGGGGCCAACGTCCTGACTTTC
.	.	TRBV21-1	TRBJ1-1	CASSKIVAELNTEAFF	TGTGCCAGCAGCAAAATCGTAGCGGAACTGAACACTGAAGCTTTCTTT
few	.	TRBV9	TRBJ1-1	CASSVGPDRNTEAFF	TGTGCCAGCAGCGTAGGCCCGGACAGGAACACTGAAGCTTTCTTT
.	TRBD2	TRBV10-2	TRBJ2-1	CASSDASGRGPYNEQFF	TGCGCCAGCAGTGATGCTAGCGGAAGAGGGCCCTACAATGAGCAGTTCTTC
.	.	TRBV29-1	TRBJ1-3	CSVEKAARVGNTIYF	TGCAGCGTTGAAAAAGCTGCCAGGGTTGGAAACACCATATATTTT
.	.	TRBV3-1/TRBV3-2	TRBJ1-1	CASSLRSLQVNTEAFF	TGTGCCAGCAGCCTACGTTCTCTTCAGGTGAACACTGAAGCTTTCTTT
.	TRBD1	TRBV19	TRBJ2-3	CASSTGTGSTDTQYF	TGTGCCAGTAGTACCGGGACAGGGAGCACAGATACGCAGTATTTT
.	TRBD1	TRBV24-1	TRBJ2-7	CATSDPWTGTYEQYF	TGTGCCACCAGTGATCCCTGGACAGGCACCTACGAGCAGTACTTC
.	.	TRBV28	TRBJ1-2	CASSPSWRVTDGYTF	TGTGCCAGCAGTCCCTCCTGGAGGGTGACAGATGGCTACACCTTC
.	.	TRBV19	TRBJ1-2	CASSMAGVSYGYTF	TGTGCCAGTAGTATGGCAGGGGTAAGCTATGGCTACACCTTC
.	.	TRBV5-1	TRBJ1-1	CASSPPGGNTEAFF	TGCGCCAGCAGTCCCCCCGGGGGAAACACTGAAGCTTTCTTT
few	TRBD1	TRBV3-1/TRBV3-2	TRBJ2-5	CASSVRDRGQTQYF	TGTGCCAGCAGCGTTAGGGACAGGGGACAGACCCAGTACTTC
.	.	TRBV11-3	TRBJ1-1	CAGSLAPDSLLNTEAFF	TGTGCCGGCAGCTTAGCCCCAGACAGCCTCTTGAACACTGAAGCTTTCTTT
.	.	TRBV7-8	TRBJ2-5	CASSPVRRGETQYF	TGTGCCAGCAGCCCGGTCCGGAGGGGAGAGACCCAGTACTTC
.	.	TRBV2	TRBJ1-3	CASESAVHGNTIYF	TGTGCCAGCGAGAGTGCGGTTCATGGAAACACCATATATTTT
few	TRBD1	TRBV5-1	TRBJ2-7	CASSLVGTGAYEQYF	TGCGCCAGCAGCTTGGTAGGGACAGGAGCCTACGAGCAGTACTTC
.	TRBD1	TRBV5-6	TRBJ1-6	CASSPGTGNSPLHF	TGTGCCAGCAGCCCCGGGACAGGGAATTCACCCCTCCACTTT
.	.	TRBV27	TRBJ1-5	CASRGGNQPQHF	TGTGCCAGCAGGGGGGGAAATCAGCCCCAGCATTTT
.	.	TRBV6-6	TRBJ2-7	CASSLYYPRQGSSYEQYF	TGTGCCAGCAGTCTCTATTACCCCCGCCAGGGAAGCTCCTACGAGCAGTACTTC
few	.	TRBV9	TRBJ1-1	CASSVGSGGARNTEAFF	TGTGCCAGCAGCGTAGGTTCTGGGGGGGCGCGGAACACTGAAGCTTTCTTT
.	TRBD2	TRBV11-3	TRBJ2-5	CASTPGLAGIGETQYF	TGTGCCAGCACCCCCGGCCTAGCGGGGATTGGGGAGACCCAGTACTTC
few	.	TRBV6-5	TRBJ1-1	CASRPQEQMNTEAFF	TGTGCCAGCAGGCCCCAGGAACAAATGAATACTGAAGCTTTCTTT
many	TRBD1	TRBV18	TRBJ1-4	CASSPGQGDEKLFF	TGTGCCAGCTCACCGGGACAGGGGGACGAAAAACTGTTTTTT
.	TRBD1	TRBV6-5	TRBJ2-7	CASSYSRTGGASEQYF	TGTGCCAGCAGTTACTCACGGACAGGGGGCGCCTCCGAGCAGTACTTC
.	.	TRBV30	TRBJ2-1	CAWRSRSGVSYNEQFF	TGTGCCTGGAGGTCCAGGTCCGGGGTCTCCTACAATGAGCAGTTCTTC
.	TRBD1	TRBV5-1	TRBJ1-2	CASSPDRVRGYTF	TGCGCCAGCAGCCCCGACAGGGTACGTGGCTACACCTTC
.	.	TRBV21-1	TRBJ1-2	CASRRITGGSYGYTF	TGTGCCAGCAGGAGGATTACAGGGGGTTCCTATGGCTACACCTTC
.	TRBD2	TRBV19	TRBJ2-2	CASSIYGGGAGTGELFF	TGTGCCAGTAGTATATACGGCGGGGGGGCCGGAACCGGGGAGCTGTTTTTT
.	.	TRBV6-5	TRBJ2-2	CASRPDGLGTGELFF	TGTGCCAGCAGGCCTGACGGCCTCGGGACCGGGGAGCTGTTTTTT
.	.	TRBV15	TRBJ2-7	CATSREGGTMSSYEQYF	TGTGCCACCAGCAGAGAAGGAGGGACGATGAGCTCCTACGAGCAGTACTTC
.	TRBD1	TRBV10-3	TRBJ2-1	CAISEGQGDEQFF	TGTGCCATCAGTGAGGGACAGGGGGATGAGCAGTTCTTC
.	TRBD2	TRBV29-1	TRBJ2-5	CSVARRTSGEETQYF	TGCAGCGTTGCCCGTCGGACTAGCGGAGAAGAGACCCAGTACTTC
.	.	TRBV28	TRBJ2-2	CASRSNTGTGELFF	TGTGCCAGCAGATCCAATACAGGAACCGGGGAGCTGTTTTTT
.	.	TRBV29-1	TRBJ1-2	CSVSGEGYTF	TGCAGCGTCTCAGGGGAGGGCTACACCTTC
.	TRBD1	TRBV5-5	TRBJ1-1	CASSLQGDTEAFF	TGTGCCAGCAGCTTGCAGGGGGACACTGAAGCTTTCTTT
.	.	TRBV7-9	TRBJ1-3	CASSGAKTGTSGNTIYF	TGTGCCAGCAGCGGGGCCAAAACAGGGACGTCTGGAAACACCATATATTTT
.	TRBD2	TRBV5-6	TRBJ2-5	CASSFGGGRKTQYF	TGTGCCAGCAGCTTCGGGGGGGGCCGAAAGACCCAGTACTTC
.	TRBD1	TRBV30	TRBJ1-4	CAWSDGTGGEKLFF	TGTGCCTGGAGTGATGGGACAGGGGGGGAAAAACTGTTTTTT
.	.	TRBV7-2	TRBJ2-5	CASSESGMETQYF	TGTGCCAGCAGCGAGTCAGGGATGGAGACCCAGTACTTC
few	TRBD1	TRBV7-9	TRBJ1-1	CASSANPRDRGRQRTEAFF	TGTGCCAGCAGCGCCAACCCACGGGACAGGGGGAGGCAGCGCACTGAAGCTTTCTTT
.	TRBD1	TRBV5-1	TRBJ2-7	CASSLGETGDYEQYF	TGCGCCAGCAGCTTGGGTGAGACAGGGGACTACGAGCAGTACTTC
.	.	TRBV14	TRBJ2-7	CASSQLAARGPAYEQYF	TGTGCCAGCAGCCAGTTGGCCGCCAGGGGTCCTGCCTACGAGCAGTACTTC
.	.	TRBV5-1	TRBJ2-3	CASSLSGSTDTQYF	TGCGCCAGCAGCTTAAGCGGGAGCACAGATACGCAGTATTTT
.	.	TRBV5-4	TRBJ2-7	CASSLLEGSEQYF	TGTGCCAGCAGCTTGCTGGAGGGCAGCGAGCAGTACTTC
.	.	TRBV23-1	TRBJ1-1	CASSQEGEMNTEAFF	TGCGCCAGCAGTCAAGAGGGAGAAATGAACACTGAAGCTTTCTTT
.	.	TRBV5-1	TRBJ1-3	CASSLDFSGNTIYF	TGCGCCAGCAGCTTGGATTTCAGTGGAAACACCATATATTTT
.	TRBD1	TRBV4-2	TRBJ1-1	CASSQSSGQGTEAFF	TGTGCCAGCAGCCAATCTTCGGGACAGGGCACTGAAGCTTTCTTT
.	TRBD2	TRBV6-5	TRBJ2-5	CASSWGAGAQETQYF	TGTGCCAGCAGTTGGGGAGCGGGGGCCCAAGAGACCCAGTACTTC
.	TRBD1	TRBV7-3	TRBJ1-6	CASSPQGANNSPLHF	TGTGCCAGCAGCCCACAGGGGGCTAATAATTCACCCCTCCACTTT